These T cell receptor beta chains were read from a single sample in a study of Graves' ophthalmopathy and Graves' hyperthyroidism. One entry per CDR3 protein, called by TCRdb with MiXCR from the multiplex PCR reads. The table lists 620,000 or so distinct CDR3 sequences, about a fifth of them singletons, with approximately 7% in the top ten. The sequenced sample was peripheral blood. These receptors originate from a woman between 18 and 29 years old with stable Graves' hyperthyroidism. Some clones in this sample may be carry-over from other donors' samples. Each CDR3 is given with its conserved first and last residue. Each record gives: clone size, V gene, D gene, J gene, CDR3 DNA, CDR3 protein. The D gene is left open where the match is weak. A row's size may be missing; if present it is once, few, many or a size class.

clone size: many; V gene: TRBV4-1; D gene: TRBD1; J gene: TRBJ2-7; CDR3 DNA: TGCGCCAGCAGGCCTACTCGGGACAGGACCTACGAGCAGTACTTC; CDR3 protein: CASRPTRDRTYEQYF
clone size: .; V gene: TRBV29-1; D gene: .; J gene: TRBJ2-5; CDR3 DNA: TGCAGCGGAGTTGGGGAAGGGACGACCCAGTACTTC; CDR3 protein: CSGVGEGTTQYF
clone size: many; V gene: TRBV12-3/TRBV12-4; D gene: TRBD1; J gene: TRBJ1-2; CDR3 DNA: TGTGCCAGCAGTCTCGGGACAGACTATGGCTACACCTTC; CDR3 protein: CASSLGTDYGYTF
clone size: .; V gene: TRBV6-5; D gene: .; J gene: TRBJ1-2; CDR3 DNA: TGTGCCAGCAGTTACTCGAGTGTCGGGTATGGCTACACCTTC; CDR3 protein: CASSYSSVGYGYTF
clone size: many; V gene: TRBV12-3/TRBV12-4; D gene: TRBD1; J gene: TRBJ2-7; CDR3 DNA: TGTGCCAGCAGTTTTTCCTGGGACAGCTACTACGAGCAGTACTTC; CDR3 protein: CASSFSWDSYYEQYF
clone size: .; V gene: TRBV27; D gene: .; J gene: TRBJ1-6; CDR3 DNA: TGTGCCAGCAGTTTATCTGGGGGTGGTTCACCCCTCCACTTT; CDR3 protein: CASSLSGGGSPLHF
clone size: .; V gene: TRBV6-1; D gene: TRBD1; J gene: TRBJ1-5; CDR3 DNA: TGTGCCAGCAGCCCCGGGACAGGGATAGGTAGCAATCAGCCCCAGCATTTT; CDR3 protein: CASSPGTGIGSNQPQHF
clone size: .; V gene: TRBV12-3/TRBV12-4; D gene: .; J gene: TRBJ1-2; CDR3 DNA: TGTGCCAGCAGTTTTAAGGGGAGGACAGCGTTCTATGGCTACACCTTC; CDR3 protein: CASSFKGRTAFYGYTF
clone size: many; V gene: TRBV11-3; D gene: .; J gene: TRBJ2-2; CDR3 DNA: TGTGCCAGCAGCCCGGGAGCCAACACCGGGGAGCTGTTTTTT; CDR3 protein: CASSPGANTGELFF
clone size: .; V gene: TRBV5-1; D gene: .; J gene: TRBJ1-1; CDR3 DNA: TGCGCCAGCAGCTTCTCACAGGGAGTGAACACTGAAGCTTTCTTT; CDR3 protein: CASSFSQGVNTEAFF
clone size: .; V gene: TRBV12-3/TRBV12-4; D gene: .; J gene: TRBJ1-5; CDR3 DNA: TGTGCCAGCAGCGCCGGACAAAATAATCAGCCCCAGCATTTT; CDR3 protein: CASSAGQNNQPQHF
clone size: .; V gene: TRBV6-2/TRBV6-3; D gene: .; J gene: TRBJ1-2; CDR3 DNA: TGTGCCAGCAGTACGGCCTCCTATGGCTACACCTTC; CDR3 protein: CASSTASYGYTF
clone size: .; V gene: TRBV12-3/TRBV12-4; D gene: TRBD1; J gene: TRBJ1-6; CDR3 DNA: TGTGCCAGCAGGGCCGGGACAGGGTTTTCACCCCTCCACTTT; CDR3 protein: CASRAGTGFSPLHF
clone size: many; V gene: TRBV20-1; D gene: .; J gene: TRBJ2-7; CDR3 DNA: TGCAGTGCTAGAGAGTGGGGACGGCACAACTACGAGCAGTACTTC; CDR3 protein: CSAREWGRHNYEQYF
clone size: .; V gene: TRBV12-3/TRBV12-4; D gene: .; J gene: TRBJ2-5; CDR3 DNA: TGTGCCAGCAGTTCTGGGGAGGGGGGGAGAGAGACCCAGTACTTC; CDR3 protein: CASSSGEGGRETQYF
clone size: many; V gene: TRBV2; D gene: .; J gene: TRBJ2-7; CDR3 DNA: TGTGCCAGCAGCGAAGGGGGGGTCCCCTCTTACGAGCAGTACTTC; CDR3 protein: CASSEGGVPSYEQYF
clone size: few; V gene: TRBV9; D gene: TRBD1; J gene: TRBJ1-2; CDR3 DNA: TGTGCCAGCAGCGTAGCTGGGACAGGGGGCTATGGCTACACCTTC; CDR3 protein: CASSVAGTGGYGYTF
clone size: .; V gene: TRBV20-1; D gene: .; J gene: TRBJ1-2; CDR3 DNA: TGCACCGAACAGTCGCTAGAAGGGTACACCTTC; CDR3 protein: CTEQSLEGYTF
clone size: many; V gene: TRBV6-2/TRBV6-3; D gene: TRBD1; J gene: TRBJ2-4; CDR3 DNA: TGTGCCAGCAGTTGGTCGGGACAGCTAGCCAAAAACATTCAGTACTTC; CDR3 protein: CASSWSGQLAKNIQYF
clone size: many; V gene: TRBV2; D gene: .; J gene: TRBJ2-7; CDR3 DNA: TGTGCCAGCAGAGCTAACTACGAGCAGTACTTC; CDR3 protein: CASRANYEQYF
clone size: many; V gene: TRBV7-2; D gene: TRBD2; J gene: TRBJ2-7; CDR3 DNA: TGTGCCAGCAGCCTTAGCGGGAGGAGCTCCTACGAGCAGTACTTC; CDR3 protein: CASSLSGRSSYEQYF
clone size: .; V gene: TRBV25-1; D gene: TRBD1; J gene: TRBJ1-2; CDR3 DNA: TGTGCCAGCAGTGAATTTGGGACAGAACAGGGCTACACCTTC; CDR3 protein: CASSEFGTEQGYTF
clone size: few; V gene: TRBV3-1; D gene: .; J gene: TRBJ2-5; CDR3 DNA: TGTGCCAGCAGCCTTAGCAGGGGGGGAGAGACCCAGTACTTC; CDR3 protein: CASSLSRGGETQYF
clone size: many; V gene: TRBV19; D gene: .; J gene: TRBJ1-2; CDR3 DNA: TGTGCCAGTAGTATAGAGCCCGACACTTATGGCTACACCTTC; CDR3 protein: CASSIEPDTYGYTF
clone size: many; V gene: TRBV6-1; D gene: TRBD2; J gene: TRBJ2-3; CDR3 DNA: TGTGCCAGTGGGGGGGGGGGGGACACAGATACGCAGTATTTT; CDR3 protein: CASGGGGDTDTQYF
clone size: .; V gene: TRBV11-2; D gene: TRBD2; J gene: TRBJ2-5; CDR3 DNA: TGTGCCAGCAGCCGGTCCCTCACTAGCGGGGTCCAAGAGACCCAGTACTTC; CDR3 protein: CASSRSLTSGVQETQYF
clone size: .; V gene: TRBV4-2; D gene: .; J gene: TRBJ2-2; CDR3 DNA: TGTGCCAGCAGCCAAGAAAGGCGGGGACACACCGGGGAGCTGTTTTTT; CDR3 protein: CASSQERRGHTGELFF
clone size: many; V gene: TRBV20-1; D gene: .; J gene: TRBJ1-3; CDR3 DNA: TGCAGTGTCTGGAGGAGCGCTGGAAACACCATATATTTT; CDR3 protein: CSVWRSAGNTIYF
clone size: .; V gene: TRBV11-2; D gene: TRBD2; J gene: TRBJ2-7; CDR3 DNA: TGTGCCAGCACGAGAACCGGGGCCGGGACTAGAGACGAGCAGTACTTC; CDR3 protein: CASTRTGAGTRDEQYF
clone size: .; V gene: TRBV9; D gene: .; J gene: TRBJ2-2; CDR3 DNA: TGTGCCAGCAGCGTAGAGGGGGGCGGGGAGCTGTTTTTT; CDR3 protein: CASSVEGGGELFF
clone size: many; V gene: TRBV30; D gene: .; J gene: TRBJ2-7; CDR3 DNA: TGTGCCTGGAACATGTTCGACGAGCAGTACTTC; CDR3 protein: CAWNMFDEQYF
clone size: many; V gene: TRBV12-3/TRBV12-4; D gene: TRBD1; J gene: TRBJ1-6; CDR3 DNA: TGTGCCAGCAGTGAGACCGGGACAGGGTTTTCACCCCTCCACTTT; CDR3 protein: CASSETGTGFSPLHF
clone size: .; V gene: TRBV6-2/TRBV6-3; D gene: .; J gene: TRBJ1-3; CDR3 DNA: TGTGCCAGCAGTCGGGGGCCCGGATTGCTAAGGGGCTCTGGAAACACCATATATTTT; CDR3 protein: CASSRGPGLLRGSGNTIYF
clone size: many; V gene: TRBV11-2; D gene: .; J gene: TRBJ1-2; CDR3 DNA: TGTGCCAGCAGCTTAGGGACGAGCAGCTACACCTTC; CDR3 protein: CASSLGTSSYTF
clone size: many; V gene: TRBV12-3/TRBV12-4; D gene: .; J gene: TRBJ2-7; CDR3 DNA: TGTGCCAGCTCCTTAGACGGGATCTACGAGCAGTACTTC; CDR3 protein: CASSLDGIYEQYF
clone size: many; V gene: TRBV15; D gene: TRBD1; J gene: TRBJ1-5; CDR3 DNA: TGTGCCACCAGCAGAGCAACAGGGGACAATCAGCCCCAGCATTTT; CDR3 protein: CATSRATGDNQPQHF
clone size: .; V gene: TRBV27; D gene: .; J gene: TRBJ2-4; CDR3 DNA: TGTGCCAGCAGTCTCGGGAACATTAAGTACTTC; CDR3 protein: CASSLGNIKYF
clone size: .; V gene: TRBV19; D gene: .; J gene: TRBJ1-5; CDR3 DNA: TGTGCCAGTAGTATTGGTGGGCAGGGGCTGAGTCAGCCCCAGCATTTT; CDR3 protein: CASSIGGQGLSQPQHF
clone size: many; V gene: TRBV6-5; D gene: .; J gene: TRBJ1-2; CDR3 DNA: TGTGCCAGCAGTAACATCGGGCCCTATGGCTACACCTTC; CDR3 protein: CASSNIGPYGYTF
clone size: many; V gene: TRBV6-1; D gene: .; J gene: TRBJ1-5; CDR3 DNA: TGTGCCAGCATACGATCTCGCAACTCCAATCAGCCCCAGCATTTT; CDR3 protein: CASIRSRNSNQPQHF